This entry concerns a single T cell receptor (beta chain). There is no known antigen for this receptor. Within one base of it there is no much larger clone, and no base qualities were kept. This entry belongs to a study of CD8+ T cells in alopecia areata (dated by TCRdb to 2016 to 2018). The study in broad terms: Treated patients were enrolled in an open-label pilot trial of oral tofacitinib at 5 to 10 mg twice daily for moderate-to-severe alopecia areata. Tofacitinib was administered for 6 to 18 months, and 6 months of follow-up off drug were then conducted to assess delayed response and recurrence. In treated patients, disease severity was measured using the SALT score, which gives the percentage of scalp surface area affected. High-throughput TCRbeta sequencing was used to examine T cell clonal expansion in alopecia areata in both the C3H/HeJ mouse model and human patients. Scalp tissue and sorted CD4+ and CD8+ peripheral blood T cells from patchy and totalis/universalis alopecia areata patients and from healthy controls were covered by human TCRbeta sequencing. Tofacitinib-treated patients had biopsies at baseline and at 4 and 24 weeks of treatment, with a later scalp biopsy in several patients. Scalp clonality was compared among normal scalp (n=4), patchy alopecia areata scalp (n=8), and alopecia totalis/universalis scalp (n=8). RNA was extracted with the PAXgene miRNA kit for fixed scalp, the miRNeasy kit for PBMCs, and the RNeasy kit for mouse skin. TCRbeta CDR3 regions were amplified by immunoSEQ multiplex PCR using 35 Vbeta forward and 13 Jbeta reverse primers. Study-wide conclusions, independent of this receptor: Compared with normal scalp, lesional scalp had higher clonality and more expanded CD8+ clones, particularly in alopecia totalis/universalis, a pattern that suggests antigenic drive. TCR sequences shared between patients were less clear than in mice, possibly partly because of HLA diversity in the patient population. With tofacitinib, both scalp clonality and the number of expanded CD8+ clones among the top 100 scalp clones went down significantly. Resident alphabeta T cells in normal human skin are also sequenced, complicating scalp TCR repertoire analysis, unlike mouse skin dominated by gammadelta T cells. Because the treated cohort was small and had only one nonresponder, larger studies are needed to examine links between baseline CD8+ expansion and response. Many expanded lesional clones persisted in scalp and blood during tofacitinib treatment, which may partly explain relapse after stopping treatment.

The sample's treatment or condition, from its label and the paper: oral pan-JAK inhibitor, 5-10 mg twice daily. Lesional scalp punch biopsies and peripheral blood were obtained from alopecia areata patients. PBMCs were separated by density centrifugation and stained for CD3, CD4 and CD8, after which CD4+ and CD8+ T cells were sorted on a FACSAria. The library was generated by the immunoSEQ multiplex PCR assay. RNA was extracted from all samples and reverse transcribed into cDNA, which served as template for TCR sequencing. First-strand cDNA was synthesized with SuperScript III using a 2:1 mix of oligo-dT and random hexamers. A synthetic immune receptor repertoire was used to measure amplification bias, and any remaining bias was corrected computationally. From the authors' description of their analysis: Raw reads were preprocessed for error removal, and CDR3 was defined according to IMGT conventions as running from the conserved cysteine to phenylalanine. To get clonality, Shannon entropy was normalized by log2 of the number of productive unique TCRs and the result was subtracted from 1. Whether each scalp clone was CD4 or CD8 was inferred by checking scalp TCRbeta sequences against the CD4 and CD8 repertoires from sorted blood. Drawn from immuneACCESS, this table holds only the in-frame rearrangements with V and J called that TCRdb kept. Clones are partly lost; checked studies trace under half to an unresolved V gene and leave the rest unexplained. V and J calls and clone size are those listed in that table; D and trimming were worked out from the DNA. The sample contains hundreds of thousands of clones, 60% of them found a single time. The biggest ten clones account for 0.75% to 0.95% of the sample.

The germline V gene supplies CDR1 SQVTM and CDR2 ANQGSEA. From the cysteine through the phenylalanine, the CDR3 covers 16 amino acids. Of all the DNA, just the CDR3 is kept, 48 bases in frame from base 1. V is trimmed back by 3 bases and J by 2 bases, and the junction contains 7 bases that no gene match accounts for. The clonotype was recovered from a human donor with alopecia areata. The chain is encoded by TRBV29-1 joined to TRBJ2-3, and 11 junctional nucleotides match TRBD2. Sequenced here: CD4+ T cells sorted from blood, sampled at week 52, from a patient treated with tofacitinib. The CDR3 amino acid sequence is: CSVDPSSGGITDTQYF. The nucleotide sequence reads as follows: TGCAGCGTTGATCCGTCTAGCGGGGGGATCACAGATACGCAGTATTTT.